This T cell receptor beta chain was recovered during a study of blood T cells in healthy people across ages. Combining a sample-barcoded 5' primer with a J-beta primer mix, a second PCR ran for about 6 to 11 cycles. TCRdb reanalysed the 5' RACE reads using MiXCR and keeps one entry per CDR3 protein. The sample contains approximately 760,000 distinct CDR3 sequences, around a quarter of which appear only once. Every sample yielded at least 6.5 million isolated PBMCs. This sample was also put to use in a study of T cells of mothers and their children.

Sequencing input: blood. This TCR derives from a boy aged 5-17 years in good health.

DNA for the CDR3: TGTGCCAGCAGCTTAGTTAGCGGGGGTGAGGGGGAGACCCAGTACTTC. Translating it yields CASSLVSGGEGETQYF. V usage is TRBV7-2 and J usage is TRBJ2-5; 9 nucleotides align to TRBD2. The V gene end was trimmed by 1 base and the J gene end by 5 bases; junction bases not matched to a gene: 8. The CDR3 runs to 16 residues. Per germline, CDR1 SGHTA and CDR2 FQGNSA. The full variable domain, its missing parts supplied by reference TRBV7-2 and TRBJ2-5, is GAGVSQSPSNKVTEKGKDVELRCDPISGHTALYWYRQSLGQGLEFLIYFQGNSAPDKSGLPSDRFSAERTGGSVSTLTIQRTQQEDSAVYLCASSLVSGGEGETQYFGPGTRLLVL.